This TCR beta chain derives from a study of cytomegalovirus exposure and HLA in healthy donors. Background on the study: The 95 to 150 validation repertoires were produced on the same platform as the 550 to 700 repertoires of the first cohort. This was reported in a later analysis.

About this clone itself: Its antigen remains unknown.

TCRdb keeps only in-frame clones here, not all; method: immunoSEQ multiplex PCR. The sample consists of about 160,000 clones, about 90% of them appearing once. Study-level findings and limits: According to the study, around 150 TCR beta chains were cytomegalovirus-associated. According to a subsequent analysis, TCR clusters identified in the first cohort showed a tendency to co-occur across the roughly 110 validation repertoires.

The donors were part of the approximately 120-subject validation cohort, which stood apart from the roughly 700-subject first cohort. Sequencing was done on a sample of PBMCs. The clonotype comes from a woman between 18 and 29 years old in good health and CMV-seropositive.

The CDR3 region has the DNA TGTGCCAGCAGCCCAGGGGGACGAGAGACCCAGTACTTC. This gives the protein CASSPGGRETQYF. The chain is built from TRBV7-9 and TRBJ2-5; 7 bases are a match to TRBD1. Trimming removed 5 bases from V and 4 bases from J; junction bases left unmatched: 4. This CDR3 is built from 13 residues. Per the germline V gene, CDR1 is SEHNR and CDR2 is FQNEAQ (reference sequence).